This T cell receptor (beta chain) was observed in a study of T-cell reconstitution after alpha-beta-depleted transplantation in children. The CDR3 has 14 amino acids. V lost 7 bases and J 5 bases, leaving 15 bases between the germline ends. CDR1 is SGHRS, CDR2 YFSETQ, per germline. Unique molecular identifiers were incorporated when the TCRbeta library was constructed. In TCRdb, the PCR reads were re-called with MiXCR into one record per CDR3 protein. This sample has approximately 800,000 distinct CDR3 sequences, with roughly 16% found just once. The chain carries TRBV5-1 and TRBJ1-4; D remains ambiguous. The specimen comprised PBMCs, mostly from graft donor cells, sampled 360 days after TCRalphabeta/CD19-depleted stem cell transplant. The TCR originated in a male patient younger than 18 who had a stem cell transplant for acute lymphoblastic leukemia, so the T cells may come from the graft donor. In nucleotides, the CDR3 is TGCGCCAGCGGCCCCAGGACGAGAAATGAAAAACTGTTTTTT. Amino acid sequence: CASGPRTRNEKLFF. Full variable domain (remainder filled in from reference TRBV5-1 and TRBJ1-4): KAGVTQTPRYLIKTRGQQVTLSCSPISGHRSVSWYQQTPGQGLQFLFEYFSETQRNKGNFPGRFSGRQFSNSRSEMNVSTLELGDSALYLCASGPRTRNEKLFFGSGTQLSVL.